One and the same sample provided the 21 T cell receptor beta chains below, sequenced in a study of Graves' ophthalmopathy and Graves' hyperthyroidism. Transcripts of RNA were the source for amplifying TCR beta CDR3 regions. HTBI primers primed a first-round RT-PCR, and a second-round multiplex PCR followed. In TCRdb, the multiplex PCR reads were re-called with MiXCR into one record per CDR3 protein. The sample has a few hundred thousand distinct CDR3 sequences; about 35% are singletons. Sequencing used peripheral blood or thyroid tissue (not recorded which). These receptors came from an adult man with Graves' hyperthyroidism.

This clonotype was seen a handful of times. Mismatch with germline at one junction end may stem from a read error. This chain uses TRBV5-1 with TRBJ1-3; perhaps TRBD1 as D (5 bases). Germline V CDR1 and CDR2: SGHRS, YFSETQ. The CDR3 spans 17 residues. CDR3: CANSLVPGHNSGNTIYF. CDR3 DNA sequence: TGCGCCAACAGCTTGGTCCCCGGACACAACTCTGGAAACACCATATATTTT.

The CDR3 bases are TGCAGCGTTGAAGTCACCGGGGAGCTGTTTTTT. Translation: CSVEVTGELFF. The chain carries TRBV29-1 and TRBJ2-2; D is uncertain. This CDR3 has 11 residues. The V and J ends lost 1 base and 4 bases respectively, with 1 base between them. Germline loops: CDR1 SQVTM, CDR2 ANQGSEA.

The chain joins TRBV5-1 to TRBJ1-1, with no clear D. CDR1 is SGHRS, CDR2 YFSETQ, per germline. Trimming took off 2 bases at V and 6 bases at J, with 11 bases between the two ends. This CDR3 spans 13 amino acids. The CDR3 DNA reads TGCGCCAGCAGCTTAACAGCCGAGGCTGAAGCTTTCTTT. It translates to CASSLTAEAEAFF. Looking up the rest from reference TRBV5-1 and TRBJ1-1 gives the full variable domain: KAGVTQTPRYLIKTRGQQVTLSCSPISGHRSVSWYQQTPGQGLQFLFEYFSETQRNKGNFPGRFSGRQFSNSRSEMNVSTLELGDSALYLCASSLTAEAEAFFGQGTRLTVV.

The table lists this clonotype with many counts. This chain joins TRBV7-9 and TRBJ2-7; D remains ambiguous. Trimming shortened V by 4 bases and J by 3 bases, and 10 bases separated the two germline ends. Germline V gene lookup returns CDR1 SEHNR and CDR2 FQNEAQ (reference sequence). The CDR3 contains 13 residues. The CDR3 DNA reads as TGTGCCAGCAGCTCCCGACACAGCTACGAGCAGTACTTC. Encoded protein: CASSSRHSYEQYF.

DNA for the CDR3: TGTGCCAGCACCCCGGGGACAGATGGGGCTTTCTTT. This codes for CASTPGTDGAFF. The chain is built from TRBV9 and TRBJ1-1, with 7 bases identical to TRBD1. V was pared by 6 bases and J by 11 bases, with 10 bases of the junction left unmatched. Germline V gene sequence: CDR1 SGDLS, CDR2 YYNGEE. CDR3 size: 12 residues.

This clonotype was seen at least ten times. J is TRBJ1-2 and V is TRBV6-5; D possibly corresponds to TRBD1 (5 bases). Trimming took off 6 bases at V and 8 bases at J, with 13 bases between the two ends. CDR3 size: 12 residues. CDR1 MNHEY and CDR2 SVGAGI come from the germline V gene. CDR3 bases: TGTGCCAGCAGGGTTGGAGGGGACGGCTACACCTTC. The encoded protein is CASRVGGDGYTF.

The chain has TRBV29-1 and TRBJ1-1, with 7 bases lining up with TRBD1. V trimming: 8 bases; J trimming: 8 bases; junction bases outside the gene matches: 5. From germline, CDR1 is SQVTM and CDR2 ANQGSEA. This CDR3 has 10 residues. The CDR3 loop reads CSLGGQEAFF. In DNA form, the CDR3 reads TGCAGCTTGGGGGGACAGGAAGCTTTCTTT.

This clonotype was observed many times. The chain carries TRBV10-3 and TRBJ2-5; tentative D call: TRBD1 (5 bases). This CDR3 comprises 14 residues. V was pared by 3 bases and J by 0 bases, with 8 bases between. Germline values: CDR1 ENHRY, CDR2 SYGVKD. This CDR3 reads CAISDAGNQETQYF. The DNA for the CDR3 is TGTGCCATCAGTGATGCAGGGAACCAAGAGACCCAGTACTTC.

This chain connects TRBV10-3 to TRBJ2-1; D is possibly TRBD1 or TRBD2 (5 bases each). Germline assignment: CDR1 ENHRY and CDR2 SYGVKD. The CDR3 loop spans 16 amino acids. Deletions cut 3 bases from V and 5 bases from J, with 17 bases between. The CDR3 coding sequence is TGTGCCATCAGTGACCGATTGAGGGGCGACGACAATGAGCAGTTCTTC. Translated, it gives CAISDRLRGDDNEQFF.

The V and J genes are TRBV10-2 and TRBJ2-2, with D perhaps assigned TRBD1 or TRBD2 (6 bases each). With 7 bases removed from V and 0 bases from J, the gap between germline ends came to 12 bases. Per germline, CDR1 WSHSY and CDR2 SAAADI. The CDR3 consists of 15 residues. The CDR3 loop reads CASNAGHANTGELFF. In DNA, the CDR3 is TGCGCCAGCAACGCGGGACATGCGAACACCGGGGAGCTGTTTTTT.

About this clonotype: A much bigger clone sits one base away, suggesting this may be a read error. The gene calls are TRBV7-9 and TRBJ2-7, with 9 bases identical to TRBD2. The CDR3 is 17 residues long. CDR1 is SEHNR and CDR2 is FQNEAQ in the germline V gene (reference sequence). J lost 0 bases, V lost 5 bases, and 11 bases had no gene match. The CDR3 reads CASSPSSGVVSSYEQYF. The CDR3 coding sequence is TGTGCCAGCAGCCCCTCTAGCGGGGTTGTCTCCTCCTACGAGCAGTACTTC.

This clonotype was observed many times. The chain links TRBV19 to TRBJ1-5; D may be TRBD1 (5 bases). The CDR3 is 16 residues long. V lost 6 bases and J 0 bases, leaving 15 bases between the germline ends. Germline-derived CDR1 and CDR2 are LNHDA and SQIVND (reference sequence). The CDR3 region has the DNA TGTGCCAGTAGCTACGACAGCCCTCTTAGCAATCAGCCCCAGCATTTT. Its translation: CASSYDSPLSNQPQHF. The whole variable domain, remainder taken from reference TRBV19 and TRBJ1-5, is DGGITQSPKYLFRKEGQNVTLSCEQNLNHDAMYWYRQDPGQGLRLIYYSQIVNDFQKGDIAEGYSVSREKKESFPLTVTSAQKNPTAFYLCASSYDSPLSNQPQHFGDGTRLSIL.

A note on this clonotype: A read error may explain this, as a much larger clone is one base away. The final CDR3 position lacks the conserved phenylalanine or tryptophan, pointing to a likely read error. The chain links TRBV6-5 to TRBJ2-7, with 11 bases lining up with TRBD2. The CDR3 has 14 amino acids. Germline assignment: CDR1 MNHEY and CDR2 SVGAGI. Trimming removed 6 bases from V and 4 bases from J; junction bases left unmatched: 5. The CDR3 nucleotides read TGTGCCAGCAGCGTCGGGACTAGCGGTTACGAGCAGTACCTC. It encodes CASSVGTSGYEQYL.

Notes on this clonotype: At one of its ends the junction is not consistent with the germline gene, which may arise from a read error. The V gene is TRBV19, the J gene TRBJ1-1, with D unclear. Germline lookup yields CDR1 LNHDA and CDR2 SQIVND (reference sequence). The CDR3 is 14 residues long. For the CDR3, the DNA is TGTGCCAGTAGTAAATACCATCGGAACACTGGAGCTTCCTTT. This encodes CASSKYHRNTGASF.

This sequence joins TRBV20-1 and TRBJ2-7, with D uncertain. There are 13 residues in the CDR3. Germline V CDR1 and CDR2: DFQATT, SNEGSKA (reference sequence). The V and J ends lost 4 bases and 3 bases respectively, with 13 bases between them. CDR3 region: CSAIRDTYYEQYF. The CDR3 coding sequence is TGCAGTGCTATCCGCGATACCTACTACGAGCAGTACTTC.

In regard to this clonotype: The junction shows a germline mismatch at one end, possibly a read error. The chain carries TRBV2 and TRBJ2-3; 10 bases line up with TRBD1. This CDR3 region has 15 residues. Germline V gene sequence: CDR1 SNHLY, CDR2 FYNNEI. The CDR3 DNA sequence: TGTGCCACCAGTGATTTGGGACAGGGGACAGATACGCAGTATTTT. Amino acids: CATSDLGQGTDTQYF.

There are many counts of this clonotype. The chain combines TRBV20-1 with TRBJ2-5, with 11 bases matching TRBD2. The CDR3 is 16 residues long. Unmatched junction bases numbered 8, after V lost 0 bases and J lost 5 bases. The germline V gene has CDR1 DFQATT and CDR2 SNEGSKA (reference sequence). This CDR3 is CSARDSGGVPYETQYF. Here the CDR3 DNA reads TGCAGTGCTAGAGATAGCGGGGGGGTCCCGTATGAGACCCAGTACTTC.

As for this clonotype: This may come from a read error, since a much larger clone is one base off. The V call is TRBV19, the J call TRBJ1-1; tentatively, D is TRBD1 (5 bases). This CDR3 contains 14 residues. V lost 9 bases and J lost 3, with 17 bases in between. CDR1 is LNHDA, CDR2 SQIVND, per germline (reference sequence). The CDR3 region has the DNA TGTGCCAGCAGCCAGTCGGGCAGGGACACTGAAGCTTTCTTT. It is translated as CASSQSGRDTEAFF.

This clonotype was seen only a few times. The chain carries TRBV12-5 and TRBJ2-5, with D possibly TRBD2 on 5 matching bases. This CDR3 is built from 17 residues. V lost 5 bases, J lost 2 bases, and 21 bases lay in between. The germline CDR1 and CDR2 sequences are LGHNT and FRNRAP. CDR3 sequence (DNA): TGTGCTAGTGGTACCTGGCTGGGCTACGGGAAACAAGAGACCCAGTACTTC. Translating gives CASGTWLGYGKQETQYF.

This clonotype was seen repeatedly, ten times or more. The chain is built from TRBV6-1 and TRBJ1-5; TRBD1 agrees at 8 bases. V shed 5 bases and J 4 bases; nucleotides not matched to a gene: 4. The CDR3 is 14 amino acids. Germline lookup yields CDR1 MNHNS and CDR2 SASEGT. CDR3 loop: CASSIQGGNQPQHF. The CDR3 coding sequence is TGTGCCAGCAGTATACAGGGGGGGAATCAGCCCCAGCATTTT.

This clonotype was seen a single time. J is TRBJ2-4 and V is TRBV2; 10 bases map to TRBD1. V shed 3 bases and J 1 base; nucleotides not matched to a gene: 6. This CDR3 spans 17 amino acids. CDR1 and CDR2 (germline): SNHLY, FYNNEI. The CDR3: CASSETGGIVAKNIQYF. The DNA of the CDR3 is TGTGCCAGCAGTGAGACAGGGGGCATTGTGGCCAAAAACATTCAGTACTTC.